The 9 T cell receptor beta chains reported below all come from one sample, sequenced in a study of blood T cells in healthy people across ages (dated by TCRdb to the mid-2010s). The receptor library was made with 5' RACE. Data came from an Illumina HiSeq 2500. The second PCR ran for about 6 to 11 cycles and used a J-beta primer mix along with a sample-barcoded 5' primer. The public reads were reprocessed in TCRdb via fastp at Q25 and MiXCR, keeping in-frame beta chains. When rows share a CDR3 protein, they turn into one entry using the most common DNA and genes. This sample lists about 1,500,000 distinct CDR3 sequences; about 28% were detected once. The ten largest make up 7% to 9% of the sample. Material for sequencing was blood. These receptors came from a woman in her twenties or thirties in good health.

At least ten counts were recorded for this clonotype. CDR3 amino acids: CASSQSHEQYF. The CDR3 nucleotides read TGTGCCAGCAGCCAATCCCATGAGCAGTACTTC. V is TRBV3-1 and J is TRBJ2-7; no clear D. Germline CDR1 reads LGHDT; CDR2 reads YNNKEL (reference sequence). Trimming took off 2 bases at V and 7 bases at J, with 6 bases between the two ends. This CDR3 has 11 residues.

In this sample, this clonotype turned up a few times. The V and J genes are TRBV12-3 or TRBV12-4 and TRBJ2-4; no firm D call. The CDR3 is 13 amino acids. V gave up 9 bases and J gave up 4 bases, with 13 bases separating them. CDR3 coding DNA: TGTGCCAGTAGTCCGGGCAGTAAAAACATTCAGTACTTC. It specifies CASSPGSKNIQYF.

J is TRBJ2-3 and V is TRBV20-1, with a possible D match to TRBD1 (5 bases). This CDR3 contains 15 residues. Trimming shortened V by 0 bases and J by 0 bases, and 10 bases separated the two germline ends. In germline, CDR1 is DFQATT, CDR2 SNEGSKA (reference sequence). The CDR3 DNA is TGCAGTGCTAGAGATCCAGGGCGGAGCACAGATACGCAGTATTTT. Encoded protein: CSARDPGRSTDTQYF.

The chain employs TRBV18 and TRBJ2-5; no clear D gene. This CDR3 has 15 amino acids. Germline V lookup: CDR1 KGHSH, CDR2 LQKENI. The V end was cut by 0 bases, the J end by 2 bases, with 10 bases between. CDR3 DNA sequence: TGTGCCAGCTCACCACCGTGGGCAGGTCAAGAGACCCAGTACTTC. It encodes CASSPPWAGQETQYF.

The chain carries TRBV7-8 and TRBJ2-7; 7 nucleotides align to TRBD1. The CDR3 is 14 residues long. V gave up 4 bases and J gave up 0 bases; unmatched junction bases: 3. From germline, CDR1 is SGHVS and CDR2 FQNEAQ. The CDR3 region is CASSSYRGSYEQYF. The CDR3 DNA reads as TGTGCCAGCAGCTCGTACAGGGGCTCCTACGAGCAGTACTTC.

This clonotype came up many times. This chain links TRBV12-3 or TRBV12-4 with TRBJ2-1; 11 nucleotides match TRBD2. The CDR3 covers 15 residues. Unmatched junction bases numbered 4, after V lost 2 bases and J lost 7 bases. Here the CDR3 DNA reads TGTGCCAGCAGTTTATCACTAGCGGGAGAGAATGAGCAGTTCTTC. Protein: CASSLSLAGENEQFF.

This clonotype came up a few times. This sequence joins TRBV10-2 and TRBJ2-1, with D tentatively TRBD2 (5 bases). V shed 2 bases and J shed 1 base, with 9 bases lying between them. The CDR3 has 15 amino acids. In germline, CDR1 is WSHSY, CDR2 SAAADI. The CDR3 nucleotides read TGCGCCAGCAGTGAGCTTGGAGGTTCCTACAATGAGCAGTTCTTC. Its translation is CASSELGGSYNEQFF.

The chain couples TRBV5-5 to TRBJ2-1, with 8 bases identical to TRBD1. This CDR3 is built from 16 residues. In germline, CDR1 is SGHKS, CDR2 YYEKEE (reference sequence). Trimming removed 1 base from V and 8 bases from J; junction bases left unmatched: 11. The CDR3 region is CASSLNLRGQGDEQFF. The CDR3 region has the DNA TGTGCCAGCAGCTTGAATCTCAGGGGGCAGGGGGATGAGCAGTTCTTC.

This rearrangement joins TRBV27 to TRBJ2-3; D is unresolved. The V end was cut by 5 bases, the J end by 0 bases, with 9 bases between. CDR1 and CDR2 from the germline V gene are MNHEY and SMNVEV (reference sequence). CDR3 length: 14 amino acids. The chain's CDR3 is CASSPRFSTDTQYF. CDR3 in DNA: TGTGCCAGCAGTCCGAGATTTAGCACAGATACGCAGTATTTT.